This T cell receptor (beta chain) comes out of a study of graft-versus-host responses after intestinal transplantation (dated by TCRdb to the early 2020s). For the wider study: Recipients received multivisceral, liver-intestinal, or isolated intestinal transplants. Alloreactive clones were identified by sequencing pre-transplant mixed lymphocyte reaction products and comparing these products with unstimulated pre-transplant donor and recipient T cells. Donor T cell macrochimerism was defined as a peak of at least 4% donor T cells among recipient peripheral blood mononuclear cells. Graft-versus-host and host-versus-graft alloreactive T cell clones were tracked in the graft, circulation and bone marrow after intestinal transplantation using bulk TCR-beta CDR3 sequencing. Instead of going to the commercial service, samples from a few later patients were sequenced in-house on an Illumina MiSeq and processed with MiXCR. Every recipient was given anti-thymocyte globulin induction, followed by 2 to 3 years of maintenance tacrolimus and steroids. The cohort enrolled 20 to 25 intestinal transplant recipients, one of whom was a retransplant, and 3 patients without pretransplant specimens were excluded. Study-level results and caveats: GvH clones were detected in recipient bone marrow, and some of these GvH clones were observed earlier in ileal mucosa or blood, consistent with an intestinal mucosal origin. In patients with donor T cell macrochimerism, the allografts had high GvH to HvG T cell clonal ratios. Conclusions were limited by the relatively low number and heterogeneity of intestinal transplant patients. Early after transplant, peak levels of circulating GvH clones were found to be associated with declines in HvG clones.

Trimming removed 1 base from V and 5 bases from J, leaving 20 bases between the germline ends. Based on the germline V gene, the CDR1 and CDR2 sequences are SGHVT and SQSDAQ. From cysteine to phenylalanine, the CDR3 is 17 amino acids long. The CDR3 DNA has 51 bases and is translated from base 1. Library construction relied on the immunoSEQ multiplex PCR assay. Adaptive Biotechnologies carried out high-throughput TCR-beta CDR3 sequencing of genomic DNA for most patients. Under the source paper's analysis protocol: TCR sequencing data were retrieved from Adaptive's ImmunoSEQ software for roughly 20 patients, whereas a few other patients were processed with MiXCR and VDJtools. CDR3 nucleotide sequences shared between donor and recipient were removed because the origin of such sequences could not be assigned. To count as alloreactive, a clone needed at least 2-fold expansion over unstimulated cells and a minimum CFSE-low frequency of 0.002% (template counts) or 0.001% (read counts). A clone was considered mappable if detected in the sequenced pre-transplant spleen, lymph node, or MLR CFSE-low populations of the donor or recipient. Cumulative frequency of alloreactive clones was calculated as a percentage of all sequences weighted by copy number. The source is immuneACCESS, and TCRdb retained only in-frame sequences with V and J called. Part of the clones is not carried over; for the studies checked, unresolved V genes explain less than half of this, and the remainder is unexplained. V and J calls and clone size come straight from that table; D and trimming were deduced from the DNA. The sample table lists 35,000 to 45,000 clones, over 90% of them with a count of one. Around 3.6% of the sample rests with the top ten.

Worth noting for this clone: It has no known antigen specificity. No much larger clone is present one base from it, and per-base qualities are unavailable.

Blood samples were collected up to 4 times in the first month after transplant and then at least monthly when available. The chain uses TRBV7-4 and TRBJ1-2; the D gene is perhaps TRBD1, on 5 matching bases. The sequencing here drew on PBMCs, taken approximately 740 days after intestinal transplantation. This clonotype was sampled from a human patient who received an intestinal transplant, so some T cells may come from the graft donor. The CDR3 sequence is CASSLGPRGTPLYGYTF. In nucleotide form, the sequence is TGTGCCAGCAGCTTAGGCCCACGAGGGACCCCTTTATATGGCTACACCTTC.